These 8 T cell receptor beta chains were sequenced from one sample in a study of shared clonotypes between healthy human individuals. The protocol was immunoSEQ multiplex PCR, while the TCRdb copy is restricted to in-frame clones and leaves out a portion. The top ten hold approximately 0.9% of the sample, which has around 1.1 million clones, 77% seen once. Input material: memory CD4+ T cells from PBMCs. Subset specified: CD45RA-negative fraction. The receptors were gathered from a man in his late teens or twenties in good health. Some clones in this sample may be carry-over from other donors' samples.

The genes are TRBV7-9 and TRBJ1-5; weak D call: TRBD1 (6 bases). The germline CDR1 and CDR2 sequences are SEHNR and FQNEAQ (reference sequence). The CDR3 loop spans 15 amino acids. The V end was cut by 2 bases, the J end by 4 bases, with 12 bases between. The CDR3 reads CASSLSGTKNQPQHF. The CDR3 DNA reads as TGTGCCAGCAGCTTATCCGGGACAAAAAATCAGCCCCAGCATTTT.

This CDR3 reads CASSTPGQGIDTQYF. The CDR3 nucleotides read TGTGCCAGCAGCACCCCGGGACAGGGGATAGATACGCAGTATTTT. The chain joins TRBV5-4 to TRBJ2-3; 10 positions match TRBD1. CDR3 length equals 15 residues. J gave up 5 bases and V 4 bases, and 7 bases lay outside the gene matches. Germline values: CDR1 SGHNT, CDR2 YYREEE (reference sequence). Full variable domain (missing parts from reference TRBV5-4 and TRBJ2-3): ETGVTQSPTHLIKTRGQQVTLRCSSQSGHNTVSWYQQALGQGPQFIFQYYREEENGRGNFPPRFSGLQFPNYSSELNVNALELDDSALYLCASSTPGQGIDTQYFGPGTRLTVL.

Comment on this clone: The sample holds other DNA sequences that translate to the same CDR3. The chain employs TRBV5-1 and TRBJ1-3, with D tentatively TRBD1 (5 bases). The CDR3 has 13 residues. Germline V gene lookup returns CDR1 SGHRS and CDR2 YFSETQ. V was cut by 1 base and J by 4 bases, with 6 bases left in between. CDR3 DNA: TGCGCCAGCAGCTTGACAGGAGGAAACACCATATATTTT. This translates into CASSLTGGNTIYF.

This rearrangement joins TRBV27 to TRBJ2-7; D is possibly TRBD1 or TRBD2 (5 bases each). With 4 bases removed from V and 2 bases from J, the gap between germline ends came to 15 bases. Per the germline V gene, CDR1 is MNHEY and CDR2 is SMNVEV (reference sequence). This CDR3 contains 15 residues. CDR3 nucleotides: TGTGCCAGCAGTTCCCCGAGGGGTCTAACCTACGAGCAGTACTTC. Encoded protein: CASSSPRGLTYEQYF.

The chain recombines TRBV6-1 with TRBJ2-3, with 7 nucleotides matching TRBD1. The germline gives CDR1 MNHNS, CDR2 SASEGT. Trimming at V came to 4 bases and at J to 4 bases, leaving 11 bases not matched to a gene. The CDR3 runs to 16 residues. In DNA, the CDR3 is TGTGCCAGCAGTGGATCTGTCAGGGGGTTATCAGATACGCAGTATTTT. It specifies CASSGSVRGLSDTQYF.

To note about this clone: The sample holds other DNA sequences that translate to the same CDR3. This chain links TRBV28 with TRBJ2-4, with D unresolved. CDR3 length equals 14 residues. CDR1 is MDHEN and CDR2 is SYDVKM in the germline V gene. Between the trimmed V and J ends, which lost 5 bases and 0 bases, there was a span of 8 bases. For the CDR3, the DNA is TGTGCCAGCAGTCCGGGCCTAGCCAAAAACATTCAGTACTTC. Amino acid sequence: CASSPGLAKNIQYF.

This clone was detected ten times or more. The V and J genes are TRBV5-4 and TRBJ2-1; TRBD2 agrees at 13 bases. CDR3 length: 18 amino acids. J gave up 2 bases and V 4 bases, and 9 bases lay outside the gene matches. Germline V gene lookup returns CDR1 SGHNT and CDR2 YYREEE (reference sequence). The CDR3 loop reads CASSPGLAGPKTYNEQFF. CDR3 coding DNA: TGTGCCAGCAGCCCGGGACTAGCGGGACCCAAGACCTACAATGAGCAGTTCTTC. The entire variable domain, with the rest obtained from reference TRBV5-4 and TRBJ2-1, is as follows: ETGVTQSPTHLIKTRGQQVTLRCSSQSGHNTVSWYQQALGQGPQFIFQYYREEENGRGNFPPRFSGLQFPNYSSELNVNALELDDSALYLCASSPGLAGPKTYNEQFFGPGTRLTVL.

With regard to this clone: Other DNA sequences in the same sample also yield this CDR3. CDR3 sequence: CASSRTGGTYEQYF. Written as DNA, the CDR3 is TGTGCCAGCAGTCGGACAGGGGGTACCTACGAGCAGTACTTC. This chain links TRBV27 with TRBJ2-7; 10 bases agree with TRBD1. J gave up 2 bases and V 5 bases, and 3 bases lay outside the gene matches. This CDR3 has 14 amino acids. The germline CDR1 and CDR2 sequences are MNHEY and SMNVEV (reference sequence).